Detailed here is one T cell receptor beta chain. Its specificity is not known. The sample originates from a study of T cell repertoires in cytomegalovirus infection. TCRdb reprocessed the reads via MiXCR and lists one record per CDR3 protein. The table has around 800,000 distinct CDR3 sequences, about 30% seen once. This TCR came from a human donor in good health (CMV status not recorded). Some clones in this sample may be carry-over from other donors' samples. The sequencing used cultured CD8+ T cells from PBMCs, collected from culture after CMV antigen stimulation.

This CDR3 is CASSHVNRGRDEKLFF. CDR3 nucleotide sequence: TGCGCCAGCAGCCATGTGAACAGGGGGAGAGATGAAAAACTGTTTTTT. The chain employs TRBV4-3 and TRBJ1-4, with TRBD1 identical over 8 bases. J lost 6 bases, V lost 3 bases, and 9 bases had no gene match. Germline V lookup: CDR1 LGHNA, CDR2 YSLEER. The CDR3 is 16 residues long.